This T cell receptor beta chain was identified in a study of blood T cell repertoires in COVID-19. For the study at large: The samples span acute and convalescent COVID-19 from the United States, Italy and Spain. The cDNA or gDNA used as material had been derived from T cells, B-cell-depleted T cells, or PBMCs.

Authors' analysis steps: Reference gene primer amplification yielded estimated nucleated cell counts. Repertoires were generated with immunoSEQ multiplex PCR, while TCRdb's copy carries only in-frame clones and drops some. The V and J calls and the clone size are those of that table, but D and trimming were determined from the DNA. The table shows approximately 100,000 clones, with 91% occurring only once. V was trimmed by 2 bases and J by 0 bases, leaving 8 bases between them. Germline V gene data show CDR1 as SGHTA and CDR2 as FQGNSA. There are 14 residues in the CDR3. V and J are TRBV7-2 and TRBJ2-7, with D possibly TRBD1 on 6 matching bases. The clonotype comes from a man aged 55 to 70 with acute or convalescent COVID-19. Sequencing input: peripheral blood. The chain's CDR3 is CASSLFRGSYEQYF. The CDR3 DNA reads TGTGCCAGCAGCTTATTCAGGGGCTCCTACGAGCAGTACTTC.